This note documents a single T cell receptor beta chain sequence. Its antigen is currently unknown. These data come from a study of T cells after yellow fever vaccination. CDR1 and CDR2 from the germline V gene are SQVTM and ANQGSEA. V lost 7 bases and J lost 2, with 11 bases in between. The CDR3 totals 12 residues. Overall study findings and caveats: Reappearance after the booster was seen for most primary-vaccination clones, at 96% CD4 and 75% to 90% CD8. Abundant clonotypes from the bulk population could contaminate FACS-sorted repertoires.

UMIs and a universal primer site were added when TCR cDNA was made by 5'RACE template switching. TCRdb recomputed calls from the 5' RACE reads with MiXCR, one row per CDR3 protein. The sample contains a few hundred thousand distinct CDR3 sequences, over 15% of which appear only once. The chain combines TRBV29-1 with TRBJ2-5; D ambiguous. This specimen consisted of PBMCs, obtained 15 days after the yellow fever booster vaccination. This receptor was identified in a man aged 30-40 years who received the YFV17D yellow fever vaccine. The CDR3 sequence is CSAVGGQETQYF. In DNA, the CDR3 is TGCAGCGCTGTCGGCGGACAAGAGACCCAGTACTTC.